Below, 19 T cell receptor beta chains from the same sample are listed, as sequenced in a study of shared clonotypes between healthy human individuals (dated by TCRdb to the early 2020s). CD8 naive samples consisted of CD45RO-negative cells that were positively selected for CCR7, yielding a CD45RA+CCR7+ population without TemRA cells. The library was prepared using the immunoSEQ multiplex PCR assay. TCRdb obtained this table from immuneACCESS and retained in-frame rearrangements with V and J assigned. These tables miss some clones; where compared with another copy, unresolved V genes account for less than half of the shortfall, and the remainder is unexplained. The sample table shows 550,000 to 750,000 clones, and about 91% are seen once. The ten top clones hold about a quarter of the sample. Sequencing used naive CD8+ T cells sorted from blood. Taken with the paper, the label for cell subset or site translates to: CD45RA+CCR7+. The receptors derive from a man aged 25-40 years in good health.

Here the CDR3 reads CATSRDGQDYYEQYF. CDR3 in DNA: TGTGCCACCAGCAGAGATGGACAGGACTACTACGAGCAGTACTTC. This chain connects TRBV15 to TRBJ2-7, with D perhaps matching TRBD1 (7 bases). In germline, CDR1 is LNHNV, CDR2 YYDKDF (reference sequence). The V and J ends lost 0 bases and 3 bases respectively, with 12 bases between them. This CDR3 region has 15 residues.

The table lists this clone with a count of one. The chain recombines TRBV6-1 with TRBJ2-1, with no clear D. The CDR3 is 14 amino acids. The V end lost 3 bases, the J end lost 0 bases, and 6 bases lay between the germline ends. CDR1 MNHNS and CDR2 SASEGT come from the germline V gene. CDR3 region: CASSDSSSYNEQFF. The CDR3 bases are TGTGCCAGCAGTGACTCGAGCTCCTACAATGAGCAGTTCTTC.

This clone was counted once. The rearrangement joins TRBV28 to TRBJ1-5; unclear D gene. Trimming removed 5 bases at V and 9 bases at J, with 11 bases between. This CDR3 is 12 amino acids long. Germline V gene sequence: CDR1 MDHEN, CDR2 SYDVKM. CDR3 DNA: TGTGCCAGCAGTCTCACAAGTACGCCCCAGCATTTT. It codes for CASSLTSTPQHF.

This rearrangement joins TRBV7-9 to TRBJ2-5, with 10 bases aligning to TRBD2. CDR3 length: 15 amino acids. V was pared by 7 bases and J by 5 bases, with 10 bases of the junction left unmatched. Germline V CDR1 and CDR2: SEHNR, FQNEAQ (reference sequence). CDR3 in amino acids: CASTPRGAGGETQYF. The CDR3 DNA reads TGTGCCAGCACTCCCCGAGGAGCGGGAGGGGAGACCCAGTACTTC.

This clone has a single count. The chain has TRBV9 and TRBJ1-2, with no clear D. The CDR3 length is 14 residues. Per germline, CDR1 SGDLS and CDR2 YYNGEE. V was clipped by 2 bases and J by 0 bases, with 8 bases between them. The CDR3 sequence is CASSVAEANYGYTF. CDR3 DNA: TGTGCCAGCAGCGTCGCAGAAGCTAACTATGGCTACACCTTC. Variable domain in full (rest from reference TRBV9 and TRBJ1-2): DSGVTQTPKHLITATGQRVTLRCSPRSGDLSVYWYQQSLDQGLQFLIQYYNGEERAKGNILERFSAQQFPDLHSELNLSSLELGDSALYFCASSVAEANYGYTFGSGTRLTVV.

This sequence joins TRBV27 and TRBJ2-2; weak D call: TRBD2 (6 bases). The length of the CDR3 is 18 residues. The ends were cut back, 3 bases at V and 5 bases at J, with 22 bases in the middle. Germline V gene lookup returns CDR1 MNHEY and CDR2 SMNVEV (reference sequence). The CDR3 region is CASSLDPREWGFTGELFF. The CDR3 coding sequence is TGTGCCAGCAGTTTGGACCCTCGGGAGTGGGGATTTACCGGGGAGCTGTTTTTT.

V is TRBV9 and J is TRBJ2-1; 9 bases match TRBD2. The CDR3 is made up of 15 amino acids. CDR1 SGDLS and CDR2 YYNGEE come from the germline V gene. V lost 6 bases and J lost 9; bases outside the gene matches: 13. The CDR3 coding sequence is TGTGCCAGCACCCCATCGGCGGGAGGGCTGAGTGAGCAGTTCTTC. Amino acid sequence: CASTPSAGGLSEQFF.

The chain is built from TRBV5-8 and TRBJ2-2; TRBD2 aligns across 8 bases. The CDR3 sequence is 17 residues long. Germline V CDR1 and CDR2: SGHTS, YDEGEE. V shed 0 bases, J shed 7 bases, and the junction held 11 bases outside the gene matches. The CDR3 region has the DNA TGTGCCAGCAGCTTGGTTGGGCTAGCGGGTGTCGGCGGGGAGCTGTTTTTT. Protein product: CASSLVGLAGVGGELFF.

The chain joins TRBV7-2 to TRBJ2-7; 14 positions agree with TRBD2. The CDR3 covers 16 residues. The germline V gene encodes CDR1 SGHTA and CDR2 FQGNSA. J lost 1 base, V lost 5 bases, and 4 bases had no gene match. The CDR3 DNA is TGTGCCAGCAGCGTCGGACTAGCGGGGGGATCCTACGAGCAGTACTTC. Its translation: CASSVGLAGGSYEQYF.

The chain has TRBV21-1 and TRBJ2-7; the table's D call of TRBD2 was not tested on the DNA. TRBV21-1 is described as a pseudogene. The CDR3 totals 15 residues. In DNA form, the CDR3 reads TGTGCCAGCATAGAGGCGGGCGATCCCTCCTACGAGCAGTACTTC. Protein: CASIEAGDPSYEQYF.

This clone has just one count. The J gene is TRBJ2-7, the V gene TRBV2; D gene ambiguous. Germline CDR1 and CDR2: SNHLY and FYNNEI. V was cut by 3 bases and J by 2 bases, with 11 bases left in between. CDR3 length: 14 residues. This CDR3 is CASSDPGLTYEQYF. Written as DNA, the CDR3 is TGTGCCAGCAGTGACCCCGGGCTGACCTACGAGCAGTACTTC.

Here the CDR3 DNA reads TGTGCCAGCAGTTTAGGGGCCCCCAGCACCGGGGAGCTGTTTTTT. Translated, it gives CASSLGAPSTGELFF. The V and J genes are TRBV28 and TRBJ2-2; D perhaps matches TRBD1 (5 bases). V shed 2 bases and J shed 4 bases, with 11 bases lying between them. The V gene's germline CDR1 is MDHEN and CDR2 SYDVKM. The CDR3 is 15 residues long.

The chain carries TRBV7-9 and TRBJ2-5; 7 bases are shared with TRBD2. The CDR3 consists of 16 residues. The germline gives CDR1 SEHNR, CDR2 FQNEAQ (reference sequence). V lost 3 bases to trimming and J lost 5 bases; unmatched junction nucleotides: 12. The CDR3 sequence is CASSLQAGEEEETQYF. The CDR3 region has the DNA TGTGCCAGCAGCTTGCAGGCGGGGGAGGAGGAGGAGACCCAGTACTTC.

This CDR3 reads CASSLQAMPNNNEQFF. The CDR3 bases are TGTGCCAGCAGCTTGCAGGCAATGCCGAATAACAATGAGCAGTTCTTC. The gene calls are TRBV5-5 and TRBJ2-1; D uncertain. Germline values: CDR1 SGHKS, CDR2 YYEKEE (reference sequence). Trimming left V 1 base short and J 5 bases short, with 16 bases between. This CDR3 has 16 residues.

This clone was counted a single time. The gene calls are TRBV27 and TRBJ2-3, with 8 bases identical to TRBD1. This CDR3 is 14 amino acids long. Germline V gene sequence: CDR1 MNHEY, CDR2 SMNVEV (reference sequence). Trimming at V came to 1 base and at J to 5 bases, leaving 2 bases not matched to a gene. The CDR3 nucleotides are TGTGCCAGCAGTTTATGGGACAGGCAAGATACGCAGTATTTT. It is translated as CASSLWDRQDTQYF.

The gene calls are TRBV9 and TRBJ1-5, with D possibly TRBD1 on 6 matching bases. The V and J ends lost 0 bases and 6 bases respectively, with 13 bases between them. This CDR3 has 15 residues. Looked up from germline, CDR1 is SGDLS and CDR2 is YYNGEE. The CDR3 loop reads CASSVAGTPGQPQHF. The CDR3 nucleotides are TGTGCCAGCAGCGTAGCTGGGACACCAGGTCAGCCCCAGCATTTT.

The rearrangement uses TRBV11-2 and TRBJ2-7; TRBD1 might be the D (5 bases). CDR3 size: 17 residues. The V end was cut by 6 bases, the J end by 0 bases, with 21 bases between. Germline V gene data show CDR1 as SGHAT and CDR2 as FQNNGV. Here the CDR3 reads CASRRANGQGDSYEQYF. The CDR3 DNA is TGTGCCAGCAGGCGAGCTAATGGACAAGGGGACTCCTACGAGCAGTACTTC. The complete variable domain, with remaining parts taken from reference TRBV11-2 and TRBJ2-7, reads EAGVAQSPRYKIIEKRQSVAFWCNPISGHATLYWYQQILGQGPKLLIQFQNNGVVDDSQLPKDRFSAERLKGVDSTLKIQPAKLEDSAVYLCASRRANGQGDSYEQYFGPGTRLTVT.

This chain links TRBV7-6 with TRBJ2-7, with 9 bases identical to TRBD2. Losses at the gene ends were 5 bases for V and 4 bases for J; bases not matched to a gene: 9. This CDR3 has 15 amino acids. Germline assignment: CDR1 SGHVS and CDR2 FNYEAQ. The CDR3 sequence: CASSPTGLASYEQYF. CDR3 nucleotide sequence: TGTGCCAGCAGCCCCACGGGACTAGCTTCTTACGAGCAGTACTTC.

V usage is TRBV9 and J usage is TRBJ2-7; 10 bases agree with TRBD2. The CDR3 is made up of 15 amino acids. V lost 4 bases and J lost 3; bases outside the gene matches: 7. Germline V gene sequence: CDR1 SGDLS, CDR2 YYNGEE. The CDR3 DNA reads TGTGCCAGCAGCCCCCCTAGCGGGAGAGACTACGAGCAGTACTTC. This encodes CASSPPSGRDYEQYF.